The entry below describes one T cell receptor (beta chain). Its target is not known. This CDR3 has 14 amino acids. Germline V gene sequence: CDR1 SGHAT, CDR2 FQDESV (reference sequence). V was clipped by 5 bases and J by 2 bases, with 11 bases between them. TCRdb re-derived calls from the 5' RACE reads in MiXCR, one entry per CDR3 protein. Among 1.5 million to 2 million distinct CDR3 sequences listed, around 29% were seen once. Healthy Caucasians, and only they, were the donors. This sample is part of a study of identical twins. Findings of the study overall: Twins shared out-of-frame alpha sequences with excess low generation probability. Insertions were fewer in abundant cord blood beta clonotypes, whereas memory repertoires showed none of this pattern.

Material: cord blood. This sequence was found in a newborn girl in good health. The V gene is TRBV11-1, the J gene TRBJ2-3; D gene ambiguous. The CDR3 nucleotides are TGTGCCAGCAGCCAAACAGAAATCACAGATACGCAGTATTTT. Encoded protein: CASSQTEITDTQYF. The variable domain in full, completed from reference TRBV11-1 and TRBJ2-3, reads EAEVAQSPRYKITEKSQAVAFWCDPISGHATLYWYRQILGQGPELLVQFQDESVVDDSQLPKDRFSAERLKGVDSTLKIQPAELGDSAMYLCASSQTEITDTQYFGPGTRLTVL.